A single sample is the source of the 10 T cell receptor beta chains below, sequenced in a study of response to subunit inactivated influenza vaccine. From the RT-PCR reads, TCRdb called clonotypes with MiXCR, one entry per CDR3 protein. The sample consists of a few hundred thousand distinct CDR3 sequences, around 15% of them appearing once. The sequences come from PBMCs from blood, collected 11 to 12 days after vaccination. The receptors were sampled from a man aged 50 or older who received an inactivated influenza vaccine.

V and J are TRBV5-1 and TRBJ2-7, with unresolved D. The V gene's germline CDR1 is SGHRS and CDR2 YFSETQ. Deletions cut 1 base from V and 2 bases from J, with 10 bases between. This CDR3 is built from 14 residues. The CDR3 is CASSLYNTPYEQYF. CDR3 sequence (DNA): TGCGCCAGCAGCTTGTACAACACACCCTACGAGCAGTACTTC. Drawing the rest from reference TRBV5-1 and TRBJ2-7, the complete variable domain is KAGVTQTPRYLIKTRGQQVTLSCSPISGHRSVSWYQQTPGQGLQFLFEYFSETQRNKGNFPGRFSGRQFSNSRSEMNVSTLELGDSALYLCASSLYNTPYEQYFGPGTRLTVT.

This clonotype was seen a few times. The chain is built from TRBV11-2 and TRBJ2-1; 8 bases are a match to TRBD2. The CDR3 length is 19 residues. Losses at the gene ends were 5 bases for V and 0 bases for J; bases not matched to a gene: 15. CDR1 and CDR2 from the germline V gene are SGHAT and FQNNGV. CDR3 in amino acids: CASSPSTSGYASSYNEQFF. The CDR3 bases are TGTGCCAGCAGCCCATCAACTAGCGGATATGCGAGCTCCTACAATGAGCAGTTCTTC.

This clonotype was counted between two and nine times. The chain employs TRBV24-1 and TRBJ2-3; D is undetermined. In germline, CDR1 is KGHDR, CDR2 SFDVKD. Trimming removed 5 bases from V and 2 bases from J, with 7 bases in between. CDR3 size: 13 residues. CDR3 DNA sequence: TGTGCCACCAGTGGTCCTCACACAGATACGCAGTATTTT. Encoded protein: CATSGPHTDTQYF.

This clonotype was counted a few times. The V gene is TRBV5-1, the J gene TRBJ2-3; perhaps TRBD2 as D (6 bases). V was trimmed by 4 bases and J by 0 bases, leaving 12 bases between them. The CDR3 is 15 residues long. The germline CDR1 and CDR2 sequences are SGHRS and YFSETQ. As DNA, the CDR3 is TGCGCCAGCAGCCTGGAAAGCGGGAGCACAGATACGCAGTATTTT. As protein: CASSLESGSTDTQYF.

This clonotype was observed a handful of times. The chain links TRBV20-1 to TRBJ2-3; D not certain. Per the germline V gene, CDR1 is DFQATT and CDR2 is SNEGSKA (reference sequence). This CDR3 contains 14 residues. The DNA for the CDR3 is TGCAGCGTATCAGACTCGTCTAGCACAGATACGCAGTATTTT. It specifies CSVSDSSSTDTQYF.

This chain uses TRBV18 with TRBJ2-3; D is possibly TRBD1 or TRBD2 (5 bases each). The length of the CDR3 is 16 residues. Trimming shortened V by 1 base and J by 2 bases, and 13 bases separated the two germline ends. Germline lookup yields CDR1 KGHSH and CDR2 LQKENI. The CDR3 region has the DNA TGTGCCAGCTCACCACGCGCCCGGGGCGTCACAGATACGCAGTATTTT. Its protein is CASSPRARGVTDTQYF.

This chain connects TRBV5-1 to TRBJ1-3, with D uncertain. Germline CDR1 and CDR2: SGHRS and YFSETQ. Trimming cost V 0 bases and J 10 bases, with 8 bases left between them. The CDR3 extends over 12 amino acids. As DNA, the CDR3 is TGCGCCAGCAGCTTGGGGGGAGAAACCATATATTTT. Protein: CASSLGGETIYF.

The rearrangement links TRBV10-2 to TRBJ1-6, with 7 bases identical to TRBD1. From germline, CDR1 is WSHSY and CDR2 SAAADI. The ends lost 3 bases at V and 5 bases at J; junction bases unmatched: 4. The CDR3 consists of 15 residues. Written as DNA, the CDR3 is TGCGCCAGCAGTGACAGGGGGAAAGATAATTCACCCCTCCACTTT. This encodes CASSDRGKDNSPLHF.

In its sample, this clonotype was seen many times. The chain links TRBV11-2 to TRBJ2-1, with 8 bases lining up with TRBD1. Trimming took 4 bases from V and 4 from J; bases not matched to a gene: 6. The CDR3 spans 15 residues. The germline gives CDR1 SGHAT, CDR2 FQNNGV. Here the CDR3 DNA reads TGTGCCAGCAGCTATGCAGGGGGCACATACAATGAGCAGTTCTTC. This gives the protein CASSYAGGTYNEQFF.

The V and J genes are TRBV20-1 and TRBJ2-5, with 11 nucleotides matching TRBD1. The V gene end was trimmed by 6 bases and the J gene end by 3 bases; junction bases not matched to a gene: 6. CDR1 is DFQATT and CDR2 is SNEGSKA in the germline V gene (reference sequence). The CDR3 is 14 amino acids. The CDR3 DNA follows: TGCAGTGCCACCCGGGACAGGGGGAAAGAGACCCAGTACTTC. It yields the protein CSATRDRGKETQYF.